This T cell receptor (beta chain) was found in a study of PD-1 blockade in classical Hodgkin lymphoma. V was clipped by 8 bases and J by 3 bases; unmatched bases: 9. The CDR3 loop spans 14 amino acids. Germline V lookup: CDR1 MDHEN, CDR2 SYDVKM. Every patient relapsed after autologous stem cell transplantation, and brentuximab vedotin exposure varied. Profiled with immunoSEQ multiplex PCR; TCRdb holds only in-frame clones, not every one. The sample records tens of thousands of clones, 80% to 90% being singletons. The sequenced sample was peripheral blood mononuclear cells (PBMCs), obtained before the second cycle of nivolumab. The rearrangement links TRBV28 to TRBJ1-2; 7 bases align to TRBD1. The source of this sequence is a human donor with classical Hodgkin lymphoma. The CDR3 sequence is CASSVTGQHYGYTF. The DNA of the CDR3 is TGTGCCAGCTCCGTTACGGGACAGCACTATGGCTACACCTTC.